The present T cell receptor (beta chain) was sequenced within a study of glioma-infiltrating T cells after dendritic cell vaccination. Primers: 60 V beta forward and 13 J beta reverse. TCRdb's table, derived via immunoSEQ multiplex PCR, lists solely in-frame clones and lacks some. The sample records just under 100,000 clones, 80% being singletons. The length of the CDR3 is 13 residues. With 6 bases removed from V and 8 bases from J, the gap between germline ends came to 16 bases. Germline assignment: CDR1 MNHEY and CDR2 SVGAGI. This clone is a singleton in its sample. Stated time point: after dendritic cell vaccination, including at tumor progression/relapse. No glioblastoma patient carried an isocitrate dehydrogenase mutation. PBMC sampling occurred before vaccination, two weeks after the third dose, and at progression.

The TCR sequence derives from a human donor with glioblastoma. This chain uses TRBV6-5 with TRBJ1-2; TRBD1 might be the D (5 bases). Specimen: blood, collected after dendritic cell vaccination. The chain's CDR3 is CASSWRQFGGYTF. As DNA, the CDR3 is TGTGCCAGCAGCTGGCGACAGTTTGGCGGCTACACCTTC.